The entry below gives a single T cell receptor (beta chain) sequence along with its context. Its antigen remains undetermined. No much larger clone is present one base from it, and per-base qualities are unavailable. The time point label, read with the paper, signifies: approximately 40 days after influenza vaccine administration. To prepare the library, RT-PCR was applied. TCRdb lists the instrument as Illumina HiSeq 2500. TCRdb passed the public sequencing reads through fastp at Q25 and MiXCR, retaining productive beta sequences. Identical CDR3 proteins give one entry, which carries the most common genes and DNA. The sample profile shows 160,000 or so distinct CDR3 sequences; under 13% of them were found once. The ten largest clones add up to roughly 12% of the sample. This sample is drawn from a study of response to subunit inactivated influenza vaccine (dated by TCRdb to about 2018). Turning to the overall study: Deep quantitative T cell receptor repertoire profiling was used in the study to track responses to a trivalent subunit inactivated influenza vaccine. The full study reports these points: The authors suggested that each seasonal influenza vaccination may recruit only a limited number of new T cells.

The CDR3 holds 13 amino acids from the cysteine to the phenylalanine. The sequence is cut down to CDR3 DNA, 39 bases in frame from base 1. Cut back by 5 bases and 9 bases, the V and J ends lie 14 bases apart. CDR1 and CDR2 were assigned from the germline V gene as MNHEY and SVGEGT. The material sequenced was non-naive T cells sorted from PBMCs, taken more than 35 days after vaccination. The cell subset or site label here, explained by the study, means: memory T cell fraction. The rearranged chain carries TRBV6-2 or TRBV6-3 and TRBJ2-1; a weak D assignment points to TRBD1 (5 bases agree). This clonotype originated in a man in his fifties who received an inactivated influenza vaccine. Donor details come from another sample of the same person, matched by shared clones. The CDR3 region reads CASSTSGQGEQFF. The nucleotide sequence is given as TGTGCCAGCAGTACATCCGGGCAGGGTGAGCAGTTCTTC.